This record concerns one T cell receptor beta chain sequence. Time point specified: patch test 1, 2 weeks after DPC sensitization. Specified treatment: therapeutic diphenylcyclopropenone sensitization with weekly scalp DPC. A single record per CDR3 protein comes from TCRdb applying MiXCR to the RACE reads. The sample yields approximately 340,000 distinct CDR3 sequences, around 7% seen once. This sample was included in a study of human T cells and chemical hapten exposure. Study-level background: Patients, largely female, had alopecia areata, totalis or universalis.

Germline V gene data show CDR1 as LGHNA and CDR2 as YNFKEQ. V was trimmed by 0 bases and J by 4 bases, leaving 10 bases between them. The CDR3 loop spans 14 amino acids. This TCR came from a young woman with alopecia areata. Some clones in this sample may be carry-over from other donors' samples. Sequenced here: whole blood, sampled in connection with sensitization to the hapten diphenylcyclopropenone (DPC). The chain carries TRBV4-2 and TRBJ2-7, with no clear D. The CDR3 protein is CASSQEMILYEQYF. The CDR3 DNA follows: TGTGCCAGCAGCCAAGAGATGATTTTATACGAGCAGTACTTC.